Here is one TCR beta chain with its context. Within the sample, other DNA sequences also encode this same CDR3. The CDR3 runs to 10 residues. Germline V lookup: CDR1 SQVTM, CDR2 ANQGSEA. Trimming left V 6 bases short and J 0 bases short, with 2 bases between. This sample was included in a study of control samples from healthy donors and cancer patients. The table came from immunoSEQ multiplex PCR; TCRdb's copy has only in-frame clones and leaves some out. The sample comprises approximately 97,000 clones, roughly 92% of which are singletons, and around 3% rests with the top ten. The receptor comes from a human donor in good health. The donor label of this sample is uncertain. The chain carries TRBV29-1 and TRBJ1-1; D remains unclear. Sequenced material: blood. The DNA of the CDR3 is TGCAGCGTAATGAACACTGAAGCTTTCTTT. Translating it yields CSVMNTEAFF.